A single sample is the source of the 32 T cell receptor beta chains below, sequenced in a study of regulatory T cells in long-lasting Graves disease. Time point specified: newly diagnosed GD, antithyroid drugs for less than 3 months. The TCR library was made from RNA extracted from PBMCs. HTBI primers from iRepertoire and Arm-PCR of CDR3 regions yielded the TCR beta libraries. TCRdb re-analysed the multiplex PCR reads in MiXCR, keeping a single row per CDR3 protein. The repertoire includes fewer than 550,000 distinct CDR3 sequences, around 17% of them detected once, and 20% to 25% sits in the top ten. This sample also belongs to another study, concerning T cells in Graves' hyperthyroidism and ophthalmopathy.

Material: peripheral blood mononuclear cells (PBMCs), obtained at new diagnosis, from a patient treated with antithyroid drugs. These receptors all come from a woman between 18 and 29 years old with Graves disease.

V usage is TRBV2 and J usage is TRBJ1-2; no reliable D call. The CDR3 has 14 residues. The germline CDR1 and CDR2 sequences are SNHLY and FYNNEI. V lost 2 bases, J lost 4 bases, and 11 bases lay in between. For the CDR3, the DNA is TGTGCCAGCAGTGAACTTGCCGTTCTCTATGGCTACACCTTC. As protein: CASSELAVLYGYTF.

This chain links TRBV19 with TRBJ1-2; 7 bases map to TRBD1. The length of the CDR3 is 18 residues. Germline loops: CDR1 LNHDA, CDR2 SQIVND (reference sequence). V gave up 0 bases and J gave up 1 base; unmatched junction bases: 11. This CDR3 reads CASSIETLRQGSNYGYTF. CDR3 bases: TGTGCCAGTAGTATAGAGACCTTACGACAGGGAAGTAACTATGGCTACACCTTC.

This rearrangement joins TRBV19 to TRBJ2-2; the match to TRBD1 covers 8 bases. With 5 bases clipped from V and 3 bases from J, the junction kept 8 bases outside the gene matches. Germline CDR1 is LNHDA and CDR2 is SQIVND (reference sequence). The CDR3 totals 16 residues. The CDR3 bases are TGTGCCAGTAGTCCCAGGACAGGGTTCTACACCGGGGAGCTGTTTTTT. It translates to CASSPRTGFYTGELFF.

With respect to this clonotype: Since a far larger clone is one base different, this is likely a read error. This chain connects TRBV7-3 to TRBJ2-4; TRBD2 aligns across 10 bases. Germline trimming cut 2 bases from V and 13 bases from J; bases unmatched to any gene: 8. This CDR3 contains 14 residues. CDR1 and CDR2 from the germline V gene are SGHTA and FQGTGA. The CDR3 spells CASSLSSGSEAQYF. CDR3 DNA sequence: TGTGCCAGCAGCTTATCTAGCGGGAGTGAGGCCCAGTACTTC.

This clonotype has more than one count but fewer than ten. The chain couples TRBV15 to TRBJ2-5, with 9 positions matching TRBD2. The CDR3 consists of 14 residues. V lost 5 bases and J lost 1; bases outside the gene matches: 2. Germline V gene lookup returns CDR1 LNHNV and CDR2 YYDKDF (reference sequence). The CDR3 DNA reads TGTGCCACCAGCCGTAGCGGGAGCCAAGAGACCCAGTACTTC. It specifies CATSRSGSQETQYF. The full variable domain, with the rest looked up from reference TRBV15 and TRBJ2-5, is DAMVIQNPRYQVTQFGKPVTLSCSQTLNHNVMYWYQQKSSQAPKLLFHYYDKDFNNEADTPDNFQSRRPNTSFCFLDIRSPGLGDTAMYLCATSRSGSQETQYFGPGTRLLVL.

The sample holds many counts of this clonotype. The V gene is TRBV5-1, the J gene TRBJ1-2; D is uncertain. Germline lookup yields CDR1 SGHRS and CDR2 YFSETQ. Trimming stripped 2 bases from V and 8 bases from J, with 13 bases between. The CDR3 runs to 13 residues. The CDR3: CASSLPGQDGYTF. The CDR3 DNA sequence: TGCGCCAGCAGCTTACCCGGTCAGGACGGCTACACCTTC.

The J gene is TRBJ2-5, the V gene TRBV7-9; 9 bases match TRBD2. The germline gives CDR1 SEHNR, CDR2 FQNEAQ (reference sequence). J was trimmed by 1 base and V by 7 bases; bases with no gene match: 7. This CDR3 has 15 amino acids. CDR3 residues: CASMVAGEPQETQYF. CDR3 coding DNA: TGTGCCAGCATGGTAGCGGGAGAGCCCCAAGAGACCCAGTACTTC.

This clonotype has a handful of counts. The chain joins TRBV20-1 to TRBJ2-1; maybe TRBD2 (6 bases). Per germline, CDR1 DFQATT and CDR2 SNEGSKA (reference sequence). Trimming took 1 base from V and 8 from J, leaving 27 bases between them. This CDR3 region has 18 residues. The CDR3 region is CSARVPSAGILGVDEQFF. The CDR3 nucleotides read TGCAGTGCTAGAGTACCTAGCGCCGGTATTTTAGGGGTGGATGAGCAGTTCTTC.

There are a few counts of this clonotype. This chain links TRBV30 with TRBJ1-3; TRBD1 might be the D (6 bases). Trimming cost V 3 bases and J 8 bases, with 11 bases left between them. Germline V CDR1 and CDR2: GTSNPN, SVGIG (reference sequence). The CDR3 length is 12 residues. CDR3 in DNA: TGTGCCTGGAGAATACAGGGAGACACCATATATTTT. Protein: CAWRIQGDTIYF.

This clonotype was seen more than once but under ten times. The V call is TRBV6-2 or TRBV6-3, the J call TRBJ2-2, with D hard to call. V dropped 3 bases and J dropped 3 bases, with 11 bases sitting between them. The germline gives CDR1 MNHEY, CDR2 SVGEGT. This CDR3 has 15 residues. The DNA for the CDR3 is TGTGCCAGCAGTTATGTAGGTGATTACACCGGGGAGCTGTTTTTT. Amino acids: CASSYVGDYTGELFF.

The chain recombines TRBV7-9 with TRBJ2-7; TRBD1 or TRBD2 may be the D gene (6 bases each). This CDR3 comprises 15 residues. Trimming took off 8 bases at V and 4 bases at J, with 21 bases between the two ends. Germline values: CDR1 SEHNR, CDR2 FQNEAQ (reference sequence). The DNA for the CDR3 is TGTGCCAGCGGCCCAATTGCGGGACACTCATACGAGCAGTACTTC. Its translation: CASGPIAGHSYEQYF. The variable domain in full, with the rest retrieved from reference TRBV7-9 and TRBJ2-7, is DTGVSQNPRHKITKRGQNVTFRCDPISEHNRLYWYRQTLGQGPEFLTYFQNEAQLEKSRLLSDRFSAERPKGSFSTLEIQRTEQGDSAMYLCASGPIAGHSYEQYFGPGTRLTVT.

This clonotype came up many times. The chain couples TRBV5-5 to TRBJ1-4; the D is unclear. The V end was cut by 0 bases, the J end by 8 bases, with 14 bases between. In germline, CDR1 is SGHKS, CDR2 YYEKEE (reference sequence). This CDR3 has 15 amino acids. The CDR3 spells CASSLGRTVGEKLFF. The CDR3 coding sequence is TGTGCCAGCAGCTTGGGAAGAACCGTAGGGGAAAAACTGTTTTTT. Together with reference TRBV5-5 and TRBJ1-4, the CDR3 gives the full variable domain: DAGVTQSPTHLIKTRGQQVTLRCSPISGHKSVSWYQQVLGQGPQFIFQYYEKEERGRGNFPDRFSARQFPNYSSELNVNALLLGDSALYLCASSLGRTVGEKLFFGSGTQLSVL.

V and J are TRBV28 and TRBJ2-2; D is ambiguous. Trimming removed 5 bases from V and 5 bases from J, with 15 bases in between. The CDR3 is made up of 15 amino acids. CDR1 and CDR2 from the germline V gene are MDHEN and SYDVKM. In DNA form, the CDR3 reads TGTGCCAGCAGTCTAAGGACGGGCATTACCGGGGAGCTGTTTTTT. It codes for CASSLRTGITGELFF.

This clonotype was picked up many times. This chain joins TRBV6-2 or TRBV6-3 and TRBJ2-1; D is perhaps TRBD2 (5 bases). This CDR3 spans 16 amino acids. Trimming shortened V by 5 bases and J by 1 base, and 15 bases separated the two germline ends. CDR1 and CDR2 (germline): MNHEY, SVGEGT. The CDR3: CASSHGRSRSYNEQFF. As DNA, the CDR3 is TGTGCCAGCAGTCATGGGAGAAGCAGGTCCTACAATGAGCAGTTCTTC.

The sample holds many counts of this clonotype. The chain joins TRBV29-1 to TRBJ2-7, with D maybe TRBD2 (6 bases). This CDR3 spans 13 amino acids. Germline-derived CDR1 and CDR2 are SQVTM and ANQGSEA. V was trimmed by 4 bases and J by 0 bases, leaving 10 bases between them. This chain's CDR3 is CSVVLATSYEQYF. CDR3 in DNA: TGCAGCGTTGTTCTAGCGACCTCCTACGAGCAGTACTTC.

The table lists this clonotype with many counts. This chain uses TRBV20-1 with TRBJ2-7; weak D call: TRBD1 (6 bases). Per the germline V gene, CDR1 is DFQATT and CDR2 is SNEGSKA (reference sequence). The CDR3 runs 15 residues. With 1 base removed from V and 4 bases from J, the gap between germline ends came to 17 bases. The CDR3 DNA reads TGCAGTGCTAGAGCGCTCCAACAGGGTGGGTACGAGCAGTACTTC. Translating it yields CSARALQQGGYEQYF.

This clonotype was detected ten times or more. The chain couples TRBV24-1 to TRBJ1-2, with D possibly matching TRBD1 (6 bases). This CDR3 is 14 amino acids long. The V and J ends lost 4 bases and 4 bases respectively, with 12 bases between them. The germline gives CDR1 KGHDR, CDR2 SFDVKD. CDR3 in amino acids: CATSDPDRFYGYTF. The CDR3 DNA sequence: TGTGCCACCAGTGACCCCGACAGGTTCTATGGCTACACCTTC.

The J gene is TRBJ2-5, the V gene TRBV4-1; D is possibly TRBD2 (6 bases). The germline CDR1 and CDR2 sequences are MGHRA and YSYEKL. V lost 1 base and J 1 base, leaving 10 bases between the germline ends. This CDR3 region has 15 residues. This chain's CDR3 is CASSQAGGPQETQYF. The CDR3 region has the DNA TGCGCCAGCAGCCAAGCTGGAGGGCCCCAAGAGACCCAGTACTTC.

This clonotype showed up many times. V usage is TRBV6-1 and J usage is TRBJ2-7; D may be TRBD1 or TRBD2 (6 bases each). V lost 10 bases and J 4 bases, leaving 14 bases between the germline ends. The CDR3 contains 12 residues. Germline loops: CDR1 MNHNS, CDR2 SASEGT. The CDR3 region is CATSQGTYEQYF. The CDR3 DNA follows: TGTGCCACTTCCCAGGGGACTTACGAGCAGTACTTC.

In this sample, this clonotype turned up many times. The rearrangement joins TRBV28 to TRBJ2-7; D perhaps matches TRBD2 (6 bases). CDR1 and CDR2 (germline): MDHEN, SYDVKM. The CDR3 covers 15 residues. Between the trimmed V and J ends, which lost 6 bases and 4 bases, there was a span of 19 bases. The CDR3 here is CASSPRSGGSYEQYF. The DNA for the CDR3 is TGTGCCAGCAGCCCAAGGTCCGGGGGTTCTTACGAGCAGTACTTC.

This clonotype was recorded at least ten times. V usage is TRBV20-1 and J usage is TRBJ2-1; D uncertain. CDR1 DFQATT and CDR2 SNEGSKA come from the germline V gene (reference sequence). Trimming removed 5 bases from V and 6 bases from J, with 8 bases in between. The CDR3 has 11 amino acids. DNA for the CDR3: TGCAGTGCTTATCCGGGCAATGAGCAGTTCTTC. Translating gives CSAYPGNEQFF.

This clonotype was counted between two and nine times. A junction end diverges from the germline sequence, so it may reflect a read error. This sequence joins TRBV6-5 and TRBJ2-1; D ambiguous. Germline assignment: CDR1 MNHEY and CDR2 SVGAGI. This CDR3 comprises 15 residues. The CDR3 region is CASSYHERSYNGQFF. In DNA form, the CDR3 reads TGTGCCAGCAGTTATCATGAACGTTCCTACAATGGGCAGTTCTTC.

CDR3 loop: CASSESGRVNFQGTGELFF. Written as DNA, the CDR3 is TGCGCCAGCAGTGAGTCGGGACGAGTAAACTTCCAGGGCACCGGGGAGCTGTTTTTT. The chain links TRBV10-1 to TRBJ2-2; D may be TRBD1 or TRBD2 (5 bases each). The CDR3 has 19 residues. Trimming took 0 bases from V and 4 from J, leaving 21 bases between them. CDR1 and CDR2 (germline): WNHNN, SYGVQD (reference sequence).

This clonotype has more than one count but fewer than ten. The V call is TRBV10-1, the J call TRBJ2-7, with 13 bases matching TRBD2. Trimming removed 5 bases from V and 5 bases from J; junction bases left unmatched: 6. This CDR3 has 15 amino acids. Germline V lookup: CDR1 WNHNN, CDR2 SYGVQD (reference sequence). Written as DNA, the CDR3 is TGCGCCAGCAGTCGGACTAGCGGGAGCCAGGACGAGCAGTACTTC. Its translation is CASSRTSGSQDEQYF.

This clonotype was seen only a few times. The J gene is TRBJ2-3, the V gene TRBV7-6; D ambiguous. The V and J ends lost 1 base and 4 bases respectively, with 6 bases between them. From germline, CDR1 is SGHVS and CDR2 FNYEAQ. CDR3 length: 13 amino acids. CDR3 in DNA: TGTGCCAGCAGCTTAGTCTCATCAGATACGCAGTATTTT. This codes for CASSLVSSDTQYF.

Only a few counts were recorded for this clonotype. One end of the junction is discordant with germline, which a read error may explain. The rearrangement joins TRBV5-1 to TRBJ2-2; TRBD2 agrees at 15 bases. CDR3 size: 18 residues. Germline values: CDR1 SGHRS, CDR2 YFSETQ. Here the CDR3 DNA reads TGTGCCAGCAGCCCGGGGACTAGCGGGAGGAAGCGGGCCGGGGAGCTGTTTTTT. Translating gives CASSPGTSGRKRAGELFF.

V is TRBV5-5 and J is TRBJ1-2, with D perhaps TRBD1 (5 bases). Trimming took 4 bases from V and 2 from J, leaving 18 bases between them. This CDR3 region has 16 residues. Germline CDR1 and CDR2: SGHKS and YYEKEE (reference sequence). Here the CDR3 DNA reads TGTGCCAGCAGCAAAGGGACCGCGCTACAAAACTATGGCTACACCTTC. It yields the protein CASSKGTALQNYGYTF.

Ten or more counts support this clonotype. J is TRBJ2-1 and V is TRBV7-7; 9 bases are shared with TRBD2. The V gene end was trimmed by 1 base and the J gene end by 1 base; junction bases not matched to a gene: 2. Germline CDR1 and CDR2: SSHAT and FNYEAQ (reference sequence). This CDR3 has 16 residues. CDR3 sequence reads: CASSLGGRASYNEQFF. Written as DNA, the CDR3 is TGTGCCAGCAGCTTAGGCGGGAGGGCGTCCTACAATGAGCAGTTCTTC.

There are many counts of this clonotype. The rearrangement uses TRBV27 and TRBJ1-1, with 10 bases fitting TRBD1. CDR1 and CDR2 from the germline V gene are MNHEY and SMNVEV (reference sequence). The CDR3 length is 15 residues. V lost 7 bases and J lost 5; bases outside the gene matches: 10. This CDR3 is CASNPRTGGGTEAFF. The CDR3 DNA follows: TGTGCCAGCAATCCCCGGACAGGGGGTGGAACTGAAGCTTTCTTT.

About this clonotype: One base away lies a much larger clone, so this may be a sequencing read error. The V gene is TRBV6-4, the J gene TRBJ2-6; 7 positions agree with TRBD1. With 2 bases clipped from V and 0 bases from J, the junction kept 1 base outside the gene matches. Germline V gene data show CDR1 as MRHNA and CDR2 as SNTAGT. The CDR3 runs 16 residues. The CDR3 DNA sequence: TGTGCCAGCAGTGACGCAGGGGGCTCTGGGGCCAACGTCCTGACTTTC. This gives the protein CASSDAGGSGANVLTF.

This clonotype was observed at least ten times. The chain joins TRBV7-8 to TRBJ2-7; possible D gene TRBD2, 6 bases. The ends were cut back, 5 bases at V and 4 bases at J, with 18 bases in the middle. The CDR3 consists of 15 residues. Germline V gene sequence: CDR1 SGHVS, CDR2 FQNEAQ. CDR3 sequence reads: CASSLGSGGLYEQYF. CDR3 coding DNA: TGTGCCAGCAGCCTAGGGTCCGGGGGTTTATACGAGCAGTACTTC. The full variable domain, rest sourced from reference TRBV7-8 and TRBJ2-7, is GAGVSQSPRYKVAKRGQDVALRCDPISGHVSLFWYQQALGQGPEFLTYFQNEAQLDKSGLPSDRFFAERPEGSVSTLKIQRTQQEDSAVYLCASSLGSGGLYEQYFGPGTRLTVT.

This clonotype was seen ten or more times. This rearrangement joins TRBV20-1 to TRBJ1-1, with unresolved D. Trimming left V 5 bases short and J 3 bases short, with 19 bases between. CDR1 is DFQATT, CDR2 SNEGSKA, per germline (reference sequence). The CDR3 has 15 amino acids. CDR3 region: CSASSQTRGDTEAFF. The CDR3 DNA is TGCAGTGCTTCATCCCAAACTCGTGGGGACACTGAAGCTTTCTTT.